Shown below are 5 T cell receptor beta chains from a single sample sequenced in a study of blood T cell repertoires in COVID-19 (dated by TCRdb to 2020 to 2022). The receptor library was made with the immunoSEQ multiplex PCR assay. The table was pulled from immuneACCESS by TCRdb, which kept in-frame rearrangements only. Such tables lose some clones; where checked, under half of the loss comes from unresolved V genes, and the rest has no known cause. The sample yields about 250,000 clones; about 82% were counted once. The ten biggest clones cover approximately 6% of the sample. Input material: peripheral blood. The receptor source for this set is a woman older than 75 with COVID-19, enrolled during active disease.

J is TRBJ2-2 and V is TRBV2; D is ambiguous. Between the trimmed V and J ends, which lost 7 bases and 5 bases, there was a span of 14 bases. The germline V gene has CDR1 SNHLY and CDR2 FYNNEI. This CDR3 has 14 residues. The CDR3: CASTPLPVTGELFF. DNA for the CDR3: TGTGCCAGCACCCCCCTACCTGTGACCGGGGAGCTGTTTTTT.

This CDR3 is CASSEPGAISGNTIYF. In DNA, the CDR3 is TGTGCCAGCAGTGAGCCAGGGGCCATCTCTGGAAACACCATATATTTT. The V gene is TRBV6-1, the J gene TRBJ1-3; maybe TRBD1 (6 bases). This CDR3 spans 16 amino acids. Trimming stripped 3 bases from V and 0 bases from J, with 12 bases between. Germline CDR1 and CDR2: MNHNS and SASEGT.

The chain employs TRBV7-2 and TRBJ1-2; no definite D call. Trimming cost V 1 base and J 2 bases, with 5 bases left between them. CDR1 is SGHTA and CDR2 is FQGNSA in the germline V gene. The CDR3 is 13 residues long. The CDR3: CASSLGGNYGYTF. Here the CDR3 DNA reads TGTGCCAGCAGCTTAGGAGGGAACTATGGCTACACCTTC.

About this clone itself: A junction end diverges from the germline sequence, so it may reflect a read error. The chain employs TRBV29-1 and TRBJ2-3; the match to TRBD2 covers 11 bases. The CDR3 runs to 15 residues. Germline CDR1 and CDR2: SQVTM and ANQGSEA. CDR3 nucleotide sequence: TGCAGCGTAGAAGGACTAGCGGGTAGCACAGATACGCAGTATTTT. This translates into CSVEGLAGSTDTQYF.

The CDR3 loop is CSASGTSGAHEQFF. CDR3 sequence (DNA): TGCAGTGCTAGTGGGACTAGCGGGGCGCATGAGCAGTTCTTC. The chain recombines TRBV20-1 with TRBJ2-1; 13 bases line up with TRBD2. CDR3 length equals 14 residues. With 3 bases clipped from V and 8 bases from J, the junction kept 4 bases outside the gene matches. In germline, CDR1 is DFQATT, CDR2 SNEGSKA (reference sequence).